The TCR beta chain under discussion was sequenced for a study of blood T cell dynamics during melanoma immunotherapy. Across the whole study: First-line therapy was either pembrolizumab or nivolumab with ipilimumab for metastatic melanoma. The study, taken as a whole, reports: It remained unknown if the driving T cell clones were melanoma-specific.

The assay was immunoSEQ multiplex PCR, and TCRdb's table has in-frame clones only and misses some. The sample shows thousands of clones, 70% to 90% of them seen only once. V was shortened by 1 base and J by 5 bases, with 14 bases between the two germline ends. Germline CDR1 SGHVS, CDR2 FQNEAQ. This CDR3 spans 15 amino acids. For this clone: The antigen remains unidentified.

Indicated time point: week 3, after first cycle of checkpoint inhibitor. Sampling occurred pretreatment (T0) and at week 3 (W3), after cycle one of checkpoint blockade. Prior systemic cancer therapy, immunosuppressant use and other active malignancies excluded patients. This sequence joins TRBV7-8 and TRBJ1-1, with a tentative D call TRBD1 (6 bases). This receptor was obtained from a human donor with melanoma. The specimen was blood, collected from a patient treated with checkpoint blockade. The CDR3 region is CASSLGNRADTEAFF. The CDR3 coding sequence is TGTGCCAGCAGCTTAGGAAACAGGGCGGATACTGAAGCTTTCTTT.